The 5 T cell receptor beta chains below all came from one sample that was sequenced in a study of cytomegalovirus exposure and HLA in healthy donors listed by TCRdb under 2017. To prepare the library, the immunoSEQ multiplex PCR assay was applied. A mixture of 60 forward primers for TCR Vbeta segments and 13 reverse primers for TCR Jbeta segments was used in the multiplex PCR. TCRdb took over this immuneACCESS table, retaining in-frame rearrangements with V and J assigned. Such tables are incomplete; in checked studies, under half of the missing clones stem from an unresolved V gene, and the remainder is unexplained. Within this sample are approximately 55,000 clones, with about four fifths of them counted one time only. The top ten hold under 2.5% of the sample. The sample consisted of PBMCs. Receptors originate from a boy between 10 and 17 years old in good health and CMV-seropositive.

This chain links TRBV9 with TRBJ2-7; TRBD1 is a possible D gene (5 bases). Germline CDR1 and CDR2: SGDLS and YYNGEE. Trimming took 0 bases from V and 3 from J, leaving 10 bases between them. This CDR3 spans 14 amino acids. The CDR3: CASSVGVGVYEQYF. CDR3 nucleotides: TGTGCCAGCAGCGTAGGGGTAGGGGTCTACGAGCAGTACTTC.

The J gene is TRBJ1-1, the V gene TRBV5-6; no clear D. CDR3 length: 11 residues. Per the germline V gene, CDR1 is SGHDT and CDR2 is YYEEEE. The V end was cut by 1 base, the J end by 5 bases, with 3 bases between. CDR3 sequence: CASSLSTEAFF. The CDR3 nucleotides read TGTGCCAGCAGCTTGTCTACTGAAGCTTTCTTT.

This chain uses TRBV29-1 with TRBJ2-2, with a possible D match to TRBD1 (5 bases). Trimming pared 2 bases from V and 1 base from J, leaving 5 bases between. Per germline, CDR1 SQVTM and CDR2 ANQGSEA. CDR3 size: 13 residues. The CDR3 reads CSVEQGNTGELFF. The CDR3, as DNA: TGCAGCGTTGAACAGGGGAACACCGGGGAGCTGTTTTTT.

The CDR3 DNA reads as TGTGCCAGCAGTGATAGATCCACTGAAGCTTTCTTT. This encodes CASSDRSTEAFF. The chain combines TRBV6-1 with TRBJ1-1; no firm D call. V was trimmed by 3 bases and J by 4 bases, leaving 6 bases between them. The CDR3 runs to 12 residues. Germline values: CDR1 MNHNS, CDR2 SASEGT.

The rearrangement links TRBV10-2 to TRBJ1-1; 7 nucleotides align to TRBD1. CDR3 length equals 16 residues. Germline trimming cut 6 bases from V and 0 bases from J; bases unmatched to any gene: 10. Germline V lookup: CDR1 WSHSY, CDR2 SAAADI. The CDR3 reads CASSRQGKAMNTEAFF. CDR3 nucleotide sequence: TGCGCCAGCAGCAGACAGGGAAAAGCAATGAACACTGAAGCTTTCTTT.